The 12 T cell receptor beta chains below all came from one sample that was sequenced in a study of blood T cell repertoires in COVID-19. Generated by immunoSEQ multiplex PCR, the TCRdb table keeps only in-frame clones and is missing some. In the table there are hundreds of thousands of clones, 80% to 90% of which are singletons. Specimen: PBMCs or T cells enriched from blood (not recorded which). All receptors come from a young man who had recovered from COVID-19.

CDR3 coding DNA: TGCAGTGCTAGCCAGTACACTGAAGCTTTCTTT. It translates to CSASQYTEAFF. The V call is TRBV20-1, the J call TRBJ1-1; D not resolved. CDR1 and CDR2 (germline): DFQATT, SNEGSKA (reference sequence). There are 11 residues in the CDR3. Trimming took 3 bases from V and 3 from J, leaving 5 bases between them.

The genes are TRBV5-1 and TRBJ2-7, with a possible D match to TRBD1 (6 bases). The V end was cut by 1 base, the J end by 1 base, with 9 bases between. The CDR3 spans 14 residues. Germline assignment: CDR1 SGHRS and CDR2 YFSETQ. Written as DNA, the CDR3 is TGCGCCAGCAGCTTGACAGGGAAGTCCTACGAGCAGTACTTC. Its translation is CASSLTGKSYEQYF. Filled out from reference TRBV5-1 and TRBJ2-7, the complete variable domain reads KAGVTQTPRYLIKTRGQQVTLSCSPISGHRSVSWYQQTPGQGLQFLFEYFSETQRNKGNFPGRFSGRQFSNSRSEMNVSTLELGDSALYLCASSLTGKSYEQYFGPGTRLTVT.

This rearrangement joins TRBV6-5 to TRBJ2-5, with 7 nucleotides matching TRBD2. The CDR3 runs to 13 residues. J was trimmed by 4 bases and V by 5 bases; bases with no gene match: 4. Germline V gene data show CDR1 as MNHEY and CDR2 as SVGAGI. The DNA of the CDR3 is TGTGCCAGCAGTCCGACGGGAGGAGAGACCCAGTACTTC. This gives the protein CASSPTGGETQYF.

This clone was seen a few times. The chain uses TRBV5-1 and TRBJ1-4, with D perhaps TRBD1 (5 bases). Trimming left V 4 bases short and J 4 bases short, with 11 bases between. The CDR3 consists of 14 residues. Germline assignment: CDR1 SGHRS and CDR2 YFSETQ. The CDR3 loop is CASSPTQGNEKLFF. CDR3 DNA: TGCGCCAGCAGCCCCACTCAGGGTAATGAAAAACTGTTTTTT.

The V and J genes are TRBV27 and TRBJ2-5; 7 bases agree with TRBD1. The V segment lost 5 bases and the J segment 4 bases; nucleotides outside the gene matches: 7. Germline V gene sequence: CDR1 MNHEY, CDR2 SMNVEV (reference sequence). This CDR3 contains 14 residues. The CDR3 loop is CASSLTGVRETQYF. CDR3 nucleotides: TGTGCCAGCAGTCTAACAGGGGTTAGAGAGACCCAGTACTTC.

The genes are TRBV28 and TRBJ1-2; 7 positions agree with TRBD1. The CDR3 contains 14 residues. V lost 5 bases and J lost 8; bases outside the gene matches: 11. CDR1 is MDHEN and CDR2 is SYDVKM in the germline V gene. CDR3 sequence reads: CASSPGTAGRGYTF. CDR3 bases: TGTGCCAGCAGTCCCGGGACAGCAGGACGGGGCTACACCTTC.

J is TRBJ2-2 and V is TRBV7-2; tentative D call: TRBD1 (5 bases). CDR3 length equals 15 residues. Germline CDR1 is SGHTA and CDR2 is FQGNSA. Trimming left V 3 bases short and J 3 bases short, with 11 bases between. The CDR3 coding sequence is TGTGCCAGCAGCTTGGGGCCTGCCCACACCGGGGAGCTGTTTTTT. Translating it yields CASSLGPAHTGELFF. The full variable domain, in which reference TRBV7-2 and TRBJ2-2 provide the parts outside the CDR3, is GAGVSQSPSNKVTEKGKDVELRCDPISGHTALYWYRQSLGQGLEFLIYFQGNSAPDKSGLPSDRFSAERTGGSVSTLTIQRTQQEDSAVYLCASSLGPAHTGELFFGEGSRLTVL.

The rearrangement joins TRBV6-1 to TRBJ1-1; D gene uncertain. CDR1 MNHNS and CDR2 SASEGT come from the germline V gene. V was trimmed by 2 bases and J by 8 bases, leaving 15 bases between them. This CDR3 comprises 14 residues. CDR3 amino acids: CASSEMGDQNEAFF. In nucleotides, the CDR3 is TGTGCCAGCAGTGAAATGGGAGATCAGAACGAAGCTTTCTTT.

In its sample, this clone was seen once. This chain links TRBV7-2 with TRBJ1-2, with 7 bases fitting TRBD1. Germline CDR1 reads SGHTA; CDR2 reads FQGNSA. V shed 4 bases, J shed 7 bases, and the junction held 9 bases outside the gene matches. This CDR3 spans 14 amino acids. The CDR3 protein is CASSSLTGWIGYTF. The CDR3 DNA sequence: TGTGCCAGCAGCTCCTTGACAGGGTGGATTGGCTACACCTTC. Full variable domain (rest looked up from reference TRBV7-2 and TRBJ1-2): GAGVSQSPSNKVTEKGKDVELRCDPISGHTALYWYRQSLGQGLEFLIYFQGNSAPDKSGLPSDRFSAERTGGSVSTLTIQRTQQEDSAVYLCASSSLTGWIGYTFGSGTRLTVV.

The genes are TRBV5-1 and TRBJ2-2, with TRBD2 identical over 10 bases. The length of the CDR3 is 15 residues. CDR1 and CDR2 (germline): SGHRS, YFSETQ. After removal of 4 bases from V and 7 bases from J, the junction contained 7 bases not matched to a gene. The CDR3 DNA reads TGCGCCAGCAGCCCCAGCGGGGGGGGAAACGGGGAGCTGTTTTTT. Amino acids: CASSPSGGGNGELFF.

The genes are TRBV13 and TRBJ2-1; the match to TRBD2 covers 9 bases. The CDR3 has 16 residues. Germline CDR1 and CDR2: PRHDT and FYEKMQ (reference sequence). With 8 bases clipped from V and 5 bases from J, the junction kept 13 bases outside the gene matches. The chain's CDR3 is CASRRLKAGGHNEQFF. The CDR3 coding sequence is TGTGCCAGCCGACGGTTGAAAGCGGGGGGCCACAATGAGCAGTTCTTC.

This clone was detected a few times. The chain carries TRBV27 and TRBJ2-7; possible D gene TRBD1, 6 bases. This CDR3 comprises 13 residues. CDR1 and CDR2 (germline): MNHEY, SMNVEV (reference sequence). The V end lost 5 bases, the J end lost 11 bases, and 19 bases lay between the germline ends. The CDR3: CASSPRGWGTEYF. The DNA of the CDR3 is TGTGCCAGCAGTCCCAGGGGATGGGGAACTGAGTACTTC.